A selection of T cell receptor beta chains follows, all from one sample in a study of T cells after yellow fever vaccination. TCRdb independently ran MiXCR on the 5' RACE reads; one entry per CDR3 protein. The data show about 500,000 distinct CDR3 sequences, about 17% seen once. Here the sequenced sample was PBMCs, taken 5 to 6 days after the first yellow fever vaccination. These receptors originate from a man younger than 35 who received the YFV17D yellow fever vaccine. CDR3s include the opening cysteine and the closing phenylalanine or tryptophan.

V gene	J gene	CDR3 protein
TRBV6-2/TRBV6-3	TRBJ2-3	CAITQRGTDTQYF
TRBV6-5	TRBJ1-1	CASSYSRGAADTEAFF
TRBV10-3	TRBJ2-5	CAISIRGLAGGPETQYF
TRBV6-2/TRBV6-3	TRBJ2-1	CASIPAGGPNEQFF
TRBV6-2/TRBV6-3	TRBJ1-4	CASRPGQF
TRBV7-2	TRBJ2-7	CASSLLGNYEQYF
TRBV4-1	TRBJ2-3	CASSQDSSGTDTQYF
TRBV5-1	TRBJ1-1	CASSFVDRGHAEAFF
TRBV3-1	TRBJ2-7	CASSQDISYEQYF
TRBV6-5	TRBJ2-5	CASSYPHSYQETQYF
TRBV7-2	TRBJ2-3	CASSPQVSSTDTQYF